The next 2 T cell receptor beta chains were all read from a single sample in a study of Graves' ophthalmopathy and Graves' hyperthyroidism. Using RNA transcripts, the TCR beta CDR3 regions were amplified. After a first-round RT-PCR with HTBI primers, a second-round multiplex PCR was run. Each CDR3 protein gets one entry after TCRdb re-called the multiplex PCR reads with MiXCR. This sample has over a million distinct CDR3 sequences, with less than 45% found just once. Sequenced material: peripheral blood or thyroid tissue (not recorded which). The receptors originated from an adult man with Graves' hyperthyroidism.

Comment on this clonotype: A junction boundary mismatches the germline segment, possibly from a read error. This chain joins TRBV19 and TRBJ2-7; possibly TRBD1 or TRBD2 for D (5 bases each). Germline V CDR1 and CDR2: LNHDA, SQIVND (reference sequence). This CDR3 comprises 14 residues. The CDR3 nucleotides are TGTGCCAGTAGTATCTACAGAGGGACCGGGGAGCTGTACTTC. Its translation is CASSIYRGTGELYF.

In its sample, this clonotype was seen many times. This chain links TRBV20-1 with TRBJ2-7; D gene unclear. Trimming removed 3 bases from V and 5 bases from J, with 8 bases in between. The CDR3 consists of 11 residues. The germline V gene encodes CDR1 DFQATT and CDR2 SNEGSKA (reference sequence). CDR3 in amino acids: CSASLGNEQYF. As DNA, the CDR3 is TGCAGTGCTAGTCTCGGCAACGAGCAGTACTTC.